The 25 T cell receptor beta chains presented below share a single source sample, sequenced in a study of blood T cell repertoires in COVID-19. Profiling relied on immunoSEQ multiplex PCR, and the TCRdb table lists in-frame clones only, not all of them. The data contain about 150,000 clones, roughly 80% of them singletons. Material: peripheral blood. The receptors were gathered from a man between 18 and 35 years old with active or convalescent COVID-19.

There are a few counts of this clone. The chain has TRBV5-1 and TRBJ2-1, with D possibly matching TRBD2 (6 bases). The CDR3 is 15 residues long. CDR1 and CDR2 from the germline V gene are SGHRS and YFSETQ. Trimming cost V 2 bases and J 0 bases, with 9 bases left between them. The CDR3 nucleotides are TGCGCCAGCAGCTTTGCGGGGAGCTCCTACAATGAGCAGTTCTTC. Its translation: CASSFAGSSYNEQFF.

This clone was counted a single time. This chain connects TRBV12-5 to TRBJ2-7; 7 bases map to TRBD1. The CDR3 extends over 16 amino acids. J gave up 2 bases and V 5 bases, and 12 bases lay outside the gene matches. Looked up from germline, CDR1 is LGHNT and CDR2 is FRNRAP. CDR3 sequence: CASGARRLTGAYEQYF. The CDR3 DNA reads TGTGCTAGTGGTGCCCGAAGGTTAACAGGGGCCTACGAGCAGTACTTC.

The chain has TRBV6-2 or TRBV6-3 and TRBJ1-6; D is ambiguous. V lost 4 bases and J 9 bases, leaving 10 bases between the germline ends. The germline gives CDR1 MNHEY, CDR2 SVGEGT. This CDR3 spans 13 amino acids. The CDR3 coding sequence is TGTGCCAGCAGTTCCACGGGGTCTTCACCCCTCCACTTT. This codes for CASSSTGSSPLHF.

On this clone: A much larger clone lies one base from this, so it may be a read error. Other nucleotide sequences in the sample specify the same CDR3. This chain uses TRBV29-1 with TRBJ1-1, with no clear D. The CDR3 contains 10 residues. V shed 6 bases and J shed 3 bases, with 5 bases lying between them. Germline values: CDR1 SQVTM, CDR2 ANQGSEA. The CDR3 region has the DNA TGCAGCGTACGGGACACTGAAGCTTTCTTT. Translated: CSVRDTEAFF.

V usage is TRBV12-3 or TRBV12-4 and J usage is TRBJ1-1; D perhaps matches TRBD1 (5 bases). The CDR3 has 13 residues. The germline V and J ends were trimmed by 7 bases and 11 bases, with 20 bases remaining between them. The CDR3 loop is CASTTWGRGDAFF. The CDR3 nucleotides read TGTGCCAGCACCACCTGGGGTAGGGGCGACGCTTTCTTT.

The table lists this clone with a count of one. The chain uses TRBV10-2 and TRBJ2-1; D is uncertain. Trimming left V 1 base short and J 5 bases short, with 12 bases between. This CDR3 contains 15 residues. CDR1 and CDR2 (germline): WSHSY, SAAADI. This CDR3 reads CASSELRLRDNEQFF. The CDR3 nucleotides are TGCGCCAGCAGTGAGTTACGGCTACGGGACAATGAGCAGTTCTTC.

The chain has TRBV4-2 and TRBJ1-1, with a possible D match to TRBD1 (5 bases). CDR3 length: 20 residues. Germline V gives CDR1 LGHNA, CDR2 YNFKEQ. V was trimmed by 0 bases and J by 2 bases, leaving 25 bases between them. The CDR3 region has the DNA TGTGCCAGCAGCCAAGATCCGGTAGAGGCTGTTGGGGGGATTAACACTGAAGCTTTCTTT. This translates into CASSQDPVEAVGGINTEAFF.

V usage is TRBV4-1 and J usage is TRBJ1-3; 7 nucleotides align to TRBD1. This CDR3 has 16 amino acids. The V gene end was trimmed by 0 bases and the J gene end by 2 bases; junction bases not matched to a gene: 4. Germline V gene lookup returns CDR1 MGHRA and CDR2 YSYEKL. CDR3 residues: CASSQDWDSAGNTIYF. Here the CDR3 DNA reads TGCGCCAGCAGCCAAGACTGGGACAGTGCTGGAAACACCATATATTTT.

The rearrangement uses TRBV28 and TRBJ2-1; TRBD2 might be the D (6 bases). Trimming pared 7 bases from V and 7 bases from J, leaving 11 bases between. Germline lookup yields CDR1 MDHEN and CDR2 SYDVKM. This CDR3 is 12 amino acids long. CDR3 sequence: CASKLGGNEQFF. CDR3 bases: TGTGCCAGCAAACTCGGGGGTAATGAGCAGTTCTTC.

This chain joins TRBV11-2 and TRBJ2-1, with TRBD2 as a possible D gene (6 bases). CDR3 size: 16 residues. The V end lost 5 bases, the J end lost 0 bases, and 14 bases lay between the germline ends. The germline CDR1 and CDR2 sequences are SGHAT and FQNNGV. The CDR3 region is CASSPVVGSSYNEQFF. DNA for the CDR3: TGTGCCAGCAGCCCCGTTGTCGGGAGCTCCTACAATGAGCAGTTCTTC.

The CDR3 protein is CASSVATDSSGANVLTF. The CDR3 DNA is TGTGCCAGCAGTGTTGCGACAGACAGCTCTGGGGCCAACGTCCTGACTTTC. This chain joins TRBV2 and TRBJ2-6, with a possible D match to TRBD1 (5 bases). This CDR3 comprises 17 residues. With 4 bases removed from V and 0 bases from J, the gap between germline ends came to 13 bases. Germline CDR1 SNHLY, CDR2 FYNNEI.

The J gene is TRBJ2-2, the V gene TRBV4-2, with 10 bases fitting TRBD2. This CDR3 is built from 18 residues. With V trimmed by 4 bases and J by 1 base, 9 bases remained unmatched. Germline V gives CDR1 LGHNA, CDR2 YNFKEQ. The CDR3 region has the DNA TGTGCCAGCAGCCCTAATAGCGGGGGGTTCGGGAACACCGGGGAGCTGTTTTTT. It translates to CASSPNSGGFGNTGELFF.

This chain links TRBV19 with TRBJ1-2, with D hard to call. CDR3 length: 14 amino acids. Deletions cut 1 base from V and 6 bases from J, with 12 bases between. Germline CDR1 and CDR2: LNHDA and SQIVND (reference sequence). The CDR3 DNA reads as TGTGCCAGTAGTATAGGGGAGGGAATGGATGGCTACACCTTC. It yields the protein CASSIGEGMDGYTF.

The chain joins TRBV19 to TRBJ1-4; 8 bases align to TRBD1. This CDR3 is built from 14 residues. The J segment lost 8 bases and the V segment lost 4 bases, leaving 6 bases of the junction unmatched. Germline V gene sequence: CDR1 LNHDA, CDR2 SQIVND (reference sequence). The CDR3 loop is CASSSHSGGEKLFF. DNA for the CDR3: TGTGCCAGTAGTAGTCACTCAGGGGGCGAAAAACTGTTTTTT.

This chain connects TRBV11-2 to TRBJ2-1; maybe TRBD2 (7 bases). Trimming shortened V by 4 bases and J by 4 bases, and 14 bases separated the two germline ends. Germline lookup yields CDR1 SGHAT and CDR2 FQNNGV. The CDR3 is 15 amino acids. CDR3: CASSSGGSGYNEQFF. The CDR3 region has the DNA TGTGCCAGCAGCTCGGGGGGCAGCGGATACAATGAGCAGTTCTTC.

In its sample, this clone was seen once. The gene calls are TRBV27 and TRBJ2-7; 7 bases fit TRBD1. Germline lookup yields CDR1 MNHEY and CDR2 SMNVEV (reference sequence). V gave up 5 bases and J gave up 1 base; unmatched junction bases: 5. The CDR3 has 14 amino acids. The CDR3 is CASSLQGKSYEQYF. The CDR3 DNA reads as TGTGCCAGCAGTCTACAGGGGAAGTCCTACGAGCAGTACTTC.

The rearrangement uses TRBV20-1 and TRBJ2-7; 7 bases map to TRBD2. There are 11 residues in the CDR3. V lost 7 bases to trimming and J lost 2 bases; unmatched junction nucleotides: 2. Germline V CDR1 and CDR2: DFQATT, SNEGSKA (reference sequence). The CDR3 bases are TGCAGTGTCGCGGGAGCCTACGAGCAGTACTTC. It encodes CSVAGAYEQYF.

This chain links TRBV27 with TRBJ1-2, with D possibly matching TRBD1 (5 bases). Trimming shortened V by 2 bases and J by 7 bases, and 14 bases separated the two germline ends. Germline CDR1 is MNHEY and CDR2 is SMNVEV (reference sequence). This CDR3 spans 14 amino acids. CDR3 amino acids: CASSLMGGSAGYTF. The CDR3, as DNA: TGTGCCAGCAGTTTAATGGGGGGGTCCGCTGGCTACACCTTC.

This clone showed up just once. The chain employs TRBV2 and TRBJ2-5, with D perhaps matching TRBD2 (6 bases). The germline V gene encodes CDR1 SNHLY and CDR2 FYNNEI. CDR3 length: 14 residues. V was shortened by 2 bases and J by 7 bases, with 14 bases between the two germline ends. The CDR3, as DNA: TGTGCCAGCAGTGAATCGGAGGGCCAGGCGACCCAGTACTTC. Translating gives CASSESEGQATQYF.

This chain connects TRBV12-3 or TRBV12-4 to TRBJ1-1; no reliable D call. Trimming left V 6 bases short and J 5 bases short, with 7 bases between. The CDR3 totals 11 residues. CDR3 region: CASSWRTEAFF. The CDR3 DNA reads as TGTGCCAGCAGCTGGAGGACTGAAGCTTTCTTT.

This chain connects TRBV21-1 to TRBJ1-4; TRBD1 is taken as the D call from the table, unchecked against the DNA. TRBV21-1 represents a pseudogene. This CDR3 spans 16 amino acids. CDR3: CASSSMLRQPNEKLFF. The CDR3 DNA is TGTGCCAGCAGCTCGATGCTTCGACAGCCTAATGAAAAACTGTTTTTT.

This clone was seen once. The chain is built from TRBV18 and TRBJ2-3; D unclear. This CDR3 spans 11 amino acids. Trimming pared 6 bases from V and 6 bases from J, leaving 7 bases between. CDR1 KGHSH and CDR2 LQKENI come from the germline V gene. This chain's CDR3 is CASSSSDTQYF. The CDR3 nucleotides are TGTGCCAGCTCCTCTTCGGATACGCAGTATTTT.

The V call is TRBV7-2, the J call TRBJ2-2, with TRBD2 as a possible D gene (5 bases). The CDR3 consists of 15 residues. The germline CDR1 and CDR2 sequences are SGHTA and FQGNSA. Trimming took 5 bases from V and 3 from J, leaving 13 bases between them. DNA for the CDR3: TGTGCCAGCAGCGTACTAGTTATTGACACCGGGGAGCTGTTTTTT. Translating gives CASSVLVIDTGELFF. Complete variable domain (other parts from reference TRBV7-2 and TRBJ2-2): GAGVSQSPSNKVTEKGKDVELRCDPISGHTALYWYRQSLGQGLEFLIYFQGNSAPDKSGLPSDRFSAERTGGSVSTLTIQRTQQEDSAVYLCASSVLVIDTGELFFGEGSRLTVL.

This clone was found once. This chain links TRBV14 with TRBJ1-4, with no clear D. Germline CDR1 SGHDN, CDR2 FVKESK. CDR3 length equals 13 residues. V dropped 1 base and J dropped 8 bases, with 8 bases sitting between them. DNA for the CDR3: TGTGCCAGCAGCCAAGTCGCCGGGGAAAAACTGTTTTTT. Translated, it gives CASSQVAGEKLFF. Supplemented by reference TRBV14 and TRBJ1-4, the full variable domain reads EAGVTQFPSHSVIEKGQTVTLRCDPISGHDNLYWYRRVMGKEIKFLLHFVKESKQDESGMPNNRFLAERTGGTYSTLKVQPAELEDSGVYFCASSQVAGEKLFFGSGTQLSVL.

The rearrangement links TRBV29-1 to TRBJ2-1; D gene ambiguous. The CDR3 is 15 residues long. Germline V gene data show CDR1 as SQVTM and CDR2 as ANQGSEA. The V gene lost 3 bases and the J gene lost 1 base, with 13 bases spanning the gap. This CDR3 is CSVEAPKRSYNEQFF. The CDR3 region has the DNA TGCAGCGTTGAGGCCCCCAAACGATCCTACAATGAGCAGTTCTTC.